The 32 T cell receptor beta chains given below trace back to one sample, sequenced in a study of T-cell memory formation after mild COVID-19. Via MiXCR, TCRdb re-called the 5' RACE reads, giving one row per CDR3 protein. The data contain a few hundred thousand distinct CDR3 sequences, about 17% of them singletons. The sequencing input was PBMCs or a T cell subset sorted from them (not recorded which). Source of these receptors: a man between 18 and 35 years old who had mild COVID-19 (a few samples of this study predate the infection). Cell type and time point are not known.

The chain carries TRBV6-1 and TRBJ1-4; 7 bases fit TRBD1. CDR1 MNHNS and CDR2 SASEGT come from the germline V gene. The CDR3 sequence is 19 residues long. Trimming took 4 bases from V and 1 from J; bases not matched to a gene: 15. The CDR3 loop is CASSALRGNYIGTNEKLFF. CDR3 coding DNA: TGTGCCAGCAGTGCACTCAGGGGGAACTATATCGGAACTAATGAAAAACTGTTTTTT.

This sequence joins TRBV5-4 and TRBJ1-6; tentatively, D is TRBD1 (6 bases). The CDR3 sequence is 15 residues long. Germline values: CDR1 SGHNT, CDR2 YYREEE (reference sequence). The V and J ends lost 5 bases and 10 bases respectively, with 19 bases between them. The CDR3 loop is CASSPETGGRSPLHF. CDR3 nucleotide sequence: TGTGCCAGCAGTCCCGAGACAGGAGGAAGATCACCCCTCCACTTT. The whole variable domain, remainder taken from reference TRBV5-4 and TRBJ1-6, is ETGVTQSPTHLIKTRGQQVTLRCSSQSGHNTVSWYQQALGQGPQFIFQYYREEENGRGNFPPRFSGLQFPNYSSELNVNALELDDSALYLCASSPETGGRSPLHFGNGTRLTVT.

This clonotype was seen a few times. The chain carries TRBV12-3 or TRBV12-4 and TRBJ2-5; 9 bases are shared with TRBD2. The CDR3 runs 14 residues. J gave up 5 bases and V 3 bases, and 4 bases lay outside the gene matches. CDR3 sequence (DNA): TGTGCCAGCAGTTTTGGAGGACTAGCGGAGACCCAGTACTTC. Translation gives CASSFGGLAETQYF.

This clonotype was seen only a few times. The chain joins TRBV5-6 to TRBJ2-7; possibly TRBD2 for D (5 bases). The CDR3 is made up of 13 amino acids. V gave up 8 bases and J gave up 1 base, with 13 bases separating them. Germline V lookup: CDR1 SGHDT, CDR2 YYEEEE. The chain's CDR3 is CASKGLGSYEQYV. The CDR3 DNA reads as TGTGCCAGTAAAGGACTTGGATCCTACGAGCAGTACGTC.

The chain couples TRBV12-5 to TRBJ1-1, with no clear D. Germline V gene lookup returns CDR1 LGHNT and CDR2 FRNRAP. This CDR3 is 12 amino acids long. Trimming removed 1 base at V and 4 bases at J, with 4 bases between. The CDR3 bases are TGTGCTAGTGGTTTGGGGGGCACTGAAGCTTTCTTT. As protein: CASGLGGTEAFF.

V gene TRBV5-1 combines with J gene TRBJ2-1; D may be TRBD2 (5 bases). The V gene's germline CDR1 is SGHRS and CDR2 YFSETQ. V was shortened by 5 bases and J by 5 bases, with 26 bases between the two germline ends. The CDR3 spans 18 residues. Written as DNA, the CDR3 is TGCGCCAGCAGTAAAGAGGGCCTCAGTGGTGGATCCCACAATGAGCAGTTCTTC. Translation: CASSKEGLSGGSHNEQFF.

The gene calls are TRBV7-9 and TRBJ2-4; D call uncertain. Trimming left V 6 bases short and J 1 base short, with 13 bases between. This CDR3 is built from 15 residues. The germline V gene has CDR1 SEHNR and CDR2 FQNEAQ (reference sequence). The CDR3 sequence: CASRSPRWAKNIQYF. CDR3 nucleotides: TGTGCCAGCAGGTCCCCAAGGTGGGCCAAAAACATTCAGTACTTC.

A few counts support this clonotype. The chain joins TRBV10-2 to TRBJ2-1; 10 nucleotides agree with TRBD1. Trimming at V came to 2 bases and at J to 3 bases, leaving 1 base not matched to a gene. Looked up from germline, CDR1 is WSHSY and CDR2 is SAAADI. This CDR3 comprises 15 residues. CDR3 amino acids: CASSERTGGYNEQFF. The DNA for the CDR3 is TGCGCCAGCAGTGAGAGGACAGGGGGCTACAATGAGCAGTTCTTC.

The chain couples TRBV27 to TRBJ2-7, with 11 bases that match TRBD2. V shed 8 bases, J shed 3 bases, and the junction held 9 bases outside the gene matches. Germline CDR1 and CDR2: MNHEY and SMNVEV (reference sequence). The CDR3 extends over 15 amino acids. For the CDR3, the DNA is TGTGCCAGCCATCACCTTGGACTAGCGGGCTACGAGCAGTACTTC. Its protein product is CASHHLGLAGYEQYF.

This clonotype was detected a few times. The chain joins TRBV4-1 to TRBJ1-1, with D hard to call. V gave up 1 base and J gave up 6 bases, with 9 bases separating them. Germline CDR1 is MGHRA and CDR2 is YSYEKL. The CDR3 sequence is 13 residues long. This CDR3 reads CASSQVGLAEAFF. Written as DNA, the CDR3 is TGCGCCAGCAGCCAAGTAGGGCTAGCTGAAGCTTTCTTT.

There are a few counts of this clonotype. The chain links TRBV6-5 to TRBJ2-2; TRBD2 matches 7 bases. The CDR3 consists of 15 residues. The V and J ends lost 1 base and 6 bases, in that order; junction bases with no gene match: 5. The germline V gene encodes CDR1 MNHEY and CDR2 SVGAGI. CDR3 DNA: TGTGCCAGCAGTTACTTTAGCGGGCGGTCCGGGGAGCTGTTTTTT. Protein sequence: CASSYFSGRSGELFF.

The V gene is TRBV6-5, the J gene TRBJ1-3; possible D gene TRBD1, 5 bases. V was pared by 5 bases and J by 4 bases, with 18 bases between. The CDR3 has 16 amino acids. Germline CDR1 reads MNHEY; CDR2 reads SVGAGI. For the CDR3, the DNA is TGTGCCAGCAGTCCGGGGCCCCCCAATGGAGGAAACACCATATATTTT. Its protein is CASSPGPPNGGNTIYF.

This clonotype occurred a few times. The chain has TRBV5-5 and TRBJ2-7, with 8 bases identical to TRBD1. The CDR3 spans 15 residues. The V gene end was trimmed by 4 bases and the J gene end by 0 bases; junction bases not matched to a gene: 6. Germline values: CDR1 SGHKS, CDR2 YYEKEE (reference sequence). The CDR3 sequence: CASSPDRASSYEQYV. DNA for the CDR3: TGTGCCAGCAGCCCGGACAGGGCCAGCTCCTACGAGCAGTACGTC.

The chain recombines TRBV5-1 with TRBJ2-7; D may be TRBD2 (5 bases). CDR3 length equals 15 residues. V lost 2 bases to trimming and J lost 2 bases, with 14 bases between them. Germline V lookup: CDR1 SGHRS, CDR2 YFSETQ. Here the CDR3 reads CASSFIKDGTYEQYF. CDR3 nucleotides: TGCGCCAGCAGCTTTATAAAGGACGGGACCTACGAGCAGTACTTC.

A note on this clonotype: A read error may produce the germline difference seen at one junction end. CDR3 amino acids: CASSDRERNEALF. CDR3 nucleotides: TGTGCCAGCAGTGATAGGGAGCGGAATGAAGCTTTATTT. The V gene is TRBV2, the J gene TRBJ1-1, with D unresolved. The CDR3 is 13 amino acids. Germline V lookup: CDR1 SNHLY, CDR2 FYNNEI.

The rearrangement links TRBV25-1 to TRBJ2-7, with 10 bases aligning to TRBD1. Germline V gives CDR1 MGHDK, CDR2 SYGVNS. Losses at the gene ends were 8 bases for V and 3 bases for J; bases not matched to a gene: 4. The CDR3 has 13 amino acids. CDR3 sequence: CASRDRGFYEQYF. In nucleotides, the CDR3 is TGTGCCAGCCGGGACAGGGGATTCTACGAGCAGTACTTC.

This clonotype was counted ten times or more. The CDR3 sequence: CASSGLTDTQYF. The CDR3 DNA reads as TGTGCCAGCAGCGGGCTCACAGATACGCAGTATTTT. The chain links TRBV6-1 to TRBJ2-3; D unclear. CDR3 size: 12 residues. Germline CDR1 and CDR2: MNHNS and SASEGT. V was pared by 6 bases and J by 2 bases, with 6 bases between.

This clonotype was counted many times. CDR3 loop: CASSLGTPGETQYF. CDR3 DNA sequence: TGCGCCAGCAGCCTCGGGACCCCTGGGGAGACCCAGTACTTC. The rearrangement joins TRBV5-1 to TRBJ2-5; D might be TRBD1 or TRBD2, each matching 5 bases. Germline assignment: CDR1 SGHRS and CDR2 YFSETQ. The CDR3 spans 14 residues. V was pared by 4 bases and J by 5 bases, with 15 bases between.

This clonotype was picked up a small number of times. This chain uses TRBV12-3 or TRBV12-4 with TRBJ2-1, with D possibly TRBD1 on 6 matching bases. The V end lost 4 bases, the J end lost 5 bases, and 12 bases lay between the germline ends. The CDR3 is made up of 14 amino acids. The CDR3 region is CASSSGTPNNEQFF. For the CDR3, the DNA is TGTGCCAGCAGTTCCGGGACACCGAACAATGAGCAGTTCTTC.

This clonotype was counted at least ten times. This chain connects TRBV15 to TRBJ2-3; D may be TRBD2 (5 bases). The CDR3 length is 10 residues. V was cut by 9 bases and J by 5 bases, with 6 bases left in between. CDR1 is LNHNV, CDR2 YYDKDF, per germline (reference sequence). The CDR3 nucleotides read TGTGCCACGGCGGGAGATACGCAGTATTTT. Encoded protein: CATAGDTQYF.

In this sample, this clonotype turned up a few times. The chain carries TRBV18 and TRBJ2-1; D gene unclear. This CDR3 contains 12 residues. CDR1 is KGHSH, CDR2 LQKENI, per germline. V lost 4 bases, J lost 9 bases, and 10 bases lay in between. The CDR3, as DNA: TGTGCCAGCTCACTCGCCGGAGTTGAGCAGTTCTTC. This codes for CASSLAGVEQFF.

The chain has TRBV7-2 and TRBJ1-1, with D hard to call. The CDR3 is 15 amino acids. V was clipped by 0 bases and J by 5 bases, with 13 bases between them. Germline V lookup: CDR1 SGHTA, CDR2 FQGNSA. The CDR3 DNA follows: TGTGCCAGCAGCTTAGCGGTTAATGGGTTGACTGAAGCTTTCTTT. Translation: CASSLAVNGLTEAFF.

This chain uses TRBV12-5 with TRBJ2-2; D is uncertain. The germline V gene has CDR1 LGHNT and CDR2 FRNRAP. V lost 3 bases, J lost 5 bases, and 1 base lay in between. The CDR3 extends over 11 amino acids. The CDR3 coding sequence is TGTGCTAGTGGTTTTACCGGGGAGCTGTTTTTT. This sequence encodes CASGFTGELFF.

This clonotype appeared once. The chain is built from TRBV10-3 and TRBJ2-1, with 14 bases matching TRBD2. CDR1 and CDR2 from the germline V gene are ENHRY and SYGVKD. The CDR3 is 16 residues long. Trimming at V came to 5 bases and at J to 3 bases, leaving 3 bases not matched to a gene. The chain's CDR3 is CAISTGTSGGYNEQFF. The CDR3 DNA is TGTGCCATCAGTACTGGGACTAGCGGGGGCTACAATGAGCAGTTCTTC.

The V and J genes are TRBV20-1 and TRBJ1-4; no definite D call. Between the trimmed V and J ends, which lost 6 bases and 0 bases, there was a span of 11 bases. CDR1 is DFQATT and CDR2 is SNEGSKA in the germline V gene (reference sequence). The length of the CDR3 is 14 residues. The CDR3 DNA sequence: TGCAGTGCAGTTGGAGCAGCAACTAATGAAAAACTGTTTTTT. Translated: CSAVGAATNEKLFF.

The chain joins TRBV28 to TRBJ1-1, with 8 positions matching TRBD1. Trimming took 5 bases from V and 1 from J; bases not matched to a gene: 9. Germline lookup yields CDR1 MDHEN and CDR2 SYDVKM. CDR3 length: 16 amino acids. The CDR3 bases are TGTGCCAGCAGTGCCCCGGGACAGGCCGCGAACACTGAAGCTTTCTTT. It encodes CASSAPGQAANTEAFF.

This clonotype was counted many times. The rearrangement links TRBV5-1 to TRBJ1-2; no definite D call. The CDR3 runs 12 residues. CDR1 SGHRS and CDR2 YFSETQ come from the germline V gene. Trimming cost V 4 bases and J 7 bases, with 11 bases left between them. CDR3 DNA sequence: TGCGCCAGCAGCCCCGACTCTCTTGGCTACACCTTC. Translating it yields CASSPDSLGYTF. The whole variable domain, filled in from reference TRBV5-1 and TRBJ1-2, reads KAGVTQTPRYLIKTRGQQVTLSCSPISGHRSVSWYQQTPGQGLQFLFEYFSETQRNKGNFPGRFSGRQFSNSRSEMNVSTLELGDSALYLCASSPDSLGYTFGSGTRLTVV.

This clonotype came up a few times. The chain links TRBV12-3 or TRBV12-4 to TRBJ2-1; 7 bases fit TRBD1. The V and J ends lost 5 bases and 10 bases, in that order; junction bases with no gene match: 5. The CDR3 is 12 residues long. CDR3 DNA sequence: TGTGCCAGCAGTGTACCGGGACAGGAGCAGTTCTTC. Its protein is CASSVPGQEQFF.

There are a few counts of this clonotype. This chain joins TRBV4-1 and TRBJ2-7; D remains ambiguous. Germline assignment: CDR1 MGHRA and CDR2 YSYEKL. The CDR3 is 15 amino acids. Trimming cost V 0 bases and J 2 bases, with 11 bases left between them. The CDR3 DNA follows: TGCGCCAGCAGCCAAGATCGGAACGGCCCCTACGAGCAGTACTTC. Residues: CASSQDRNGPYEQYF.

The chain uses TRBV20-1 and TRBJ1-5; D might be TRBD1 (5 bases). V lost 1 base, J lost 9 bases, and 19 bases lay in between. In germline, CDR1 is DFQATT, CDR2 SNEGSKA (reference sequence). The CDR3 extends over 15 amino acids. The CDR3 DNA follows: TGCAGTGCTAGAGGGGGCAGGGCACTATGGCGGCCCCAGCATTTT. Translating it yields CSARGGRALWRPQHF.

This rearrangement joins TRBV7-2 to TRBJ1-1; TRBD1 might be the D (6 bases). The CDR3 consists of 13 residues. The ends were cut back, 5 bases at V and 5 bases at J, with 12 bases in the middle. Germline CDR1 and CDR2: SGHTA and FQGNSA. CDR3 sequence (DNA): TGTGCCAGCAGCGTAGGACAGATGACTGAAGCTTTCTTT. Residues: CASSVGQMTEAFF.

Only a few counts were recorded for this clonotype. J is TRBJ2-2 and V is TRBV7-3; D unresolved. CDR1 and CDR2 (germline): SGHTA, FQGTGA. The CDR3 length is 13 residues. V dropped 5 bases and J dropped 6 bases, with 10 bases sitting between them. DNA of the CDR3: TGTGCCAGCAGCCTAAGATGGGCCGGGGAGCTGTTTTTT. Translation gives CASSLRWAGELFF.